This T cell receptor beta chain was obtained from a study of cytomegalovirus exposure and HLA in healthy donors. Whole-study findings and limits: An assumption of roughly uniform sequencing depth across donors underlay the presence/absence analyses. TCR beta V segments were, for the most part, productive about 87% or about 30% of the time in an earlier analysis. Cytomegalovirus-associated TCR beta chains were listed, numbering some 180. The only immune exposure information that was available was CMV serostatus.

This clone was detected a few times. The antigen remains unidentified. CDR1 is LNHDA, CDR2 SQIVND, per germline (reference sequence). The CDR3 runs to 15 residues. V dropped 5 bases and J dropped 0; count of bases not matched to a gene: 7. The study ran its PCR with 60 Vbeta and 13 Jbeta primers. TCRdb keeps only in-frame clones here, not all; method: immunoSEQ multiplex PCR. The table has 150,000 to 200,000 clones, more than 70% seen once. The sequence came from a male donor in good health and CMV-seronegative. The chain combines TRBV19 with TRBJ2-7, with 7 bases lining up with TRBD2. The specimen was PBMCs. CDR3 residues: CASSVSSGSSYEQYF. The CDR3 DNA follows: TGTGCCAGTAGTGTTTCTAGCGGTAGCTCCTACGAGCAGTACTTC.